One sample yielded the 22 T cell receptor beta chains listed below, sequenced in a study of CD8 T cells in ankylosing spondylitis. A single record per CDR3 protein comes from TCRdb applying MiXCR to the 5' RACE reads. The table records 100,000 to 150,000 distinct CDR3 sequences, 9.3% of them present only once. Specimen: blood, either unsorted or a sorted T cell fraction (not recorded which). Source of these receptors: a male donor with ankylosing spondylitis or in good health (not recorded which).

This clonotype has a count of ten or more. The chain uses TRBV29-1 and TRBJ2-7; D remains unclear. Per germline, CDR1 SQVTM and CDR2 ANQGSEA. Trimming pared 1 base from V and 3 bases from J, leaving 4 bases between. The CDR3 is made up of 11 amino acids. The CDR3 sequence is CSVEVFYEQYF. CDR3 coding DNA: TGCAGCGTTGAAGTCTTCTACGAGCAGTACTTC.

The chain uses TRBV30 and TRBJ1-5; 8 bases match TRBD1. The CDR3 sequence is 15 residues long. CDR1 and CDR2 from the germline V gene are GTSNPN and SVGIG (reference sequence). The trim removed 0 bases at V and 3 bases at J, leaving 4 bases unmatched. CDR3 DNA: TGTGCCTGGAGTGTGTCAGGGGGCGTCAATCAGCCCCAGCATTTT. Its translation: CAWSVSGGVNQPQHF.

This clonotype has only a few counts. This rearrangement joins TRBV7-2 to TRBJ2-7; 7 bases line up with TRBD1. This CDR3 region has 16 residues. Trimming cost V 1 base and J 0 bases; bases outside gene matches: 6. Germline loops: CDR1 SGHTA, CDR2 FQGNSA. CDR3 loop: CASSLGVQGSSYEQYF. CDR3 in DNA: TGTGCCAGCAGCTTAGGAGTACAGGGGAGCTCCTACGAGCAGTACTTC.

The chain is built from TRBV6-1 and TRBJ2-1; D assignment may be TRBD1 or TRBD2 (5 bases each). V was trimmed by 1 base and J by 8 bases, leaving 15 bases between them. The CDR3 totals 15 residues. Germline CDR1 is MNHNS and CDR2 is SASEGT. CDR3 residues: CASSEEGRPVDEQFF. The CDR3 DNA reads TGTGCCAGCAGTGAAGAGGGACGCCCAGTCGATGAGCAGTTCTTC.

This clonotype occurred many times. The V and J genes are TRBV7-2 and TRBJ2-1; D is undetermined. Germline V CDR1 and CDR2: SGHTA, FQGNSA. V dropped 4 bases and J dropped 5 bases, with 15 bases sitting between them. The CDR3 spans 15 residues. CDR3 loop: CASSSYLGPNNEQFF. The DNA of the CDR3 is TGTGCCAGCAGCTCCTATCTCGGCCCTAACAATGAGCAGTTCTTC.

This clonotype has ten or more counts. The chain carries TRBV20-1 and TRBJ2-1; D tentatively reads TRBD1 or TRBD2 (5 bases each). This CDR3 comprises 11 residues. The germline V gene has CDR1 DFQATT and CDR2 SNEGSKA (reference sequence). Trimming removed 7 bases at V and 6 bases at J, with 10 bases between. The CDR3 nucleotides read TGCAGTGGTGGGACCATCAATGAGCAGTTCTTC. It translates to CSGGTINEQFF.

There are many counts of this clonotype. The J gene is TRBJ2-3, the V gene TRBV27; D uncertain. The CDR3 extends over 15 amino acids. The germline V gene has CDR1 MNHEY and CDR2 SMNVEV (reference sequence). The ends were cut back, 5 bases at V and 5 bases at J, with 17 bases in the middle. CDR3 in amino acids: CASSPWGRRGDTQYF. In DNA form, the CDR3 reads TGTGCCAGCAGTCCATGGGGAAGGCGTGGAGATACGCAGTATTTT.

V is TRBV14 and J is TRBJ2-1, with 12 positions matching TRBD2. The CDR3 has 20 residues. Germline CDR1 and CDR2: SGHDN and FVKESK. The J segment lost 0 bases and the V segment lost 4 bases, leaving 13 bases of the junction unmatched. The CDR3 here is CASSRIGLAGLLSSYNEQFF. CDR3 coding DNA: TGTGCCAGCAGCCGAATAGGACTAGCGGGACTCCTTAGCTCCTACAATGAGCAGTTCTTC.

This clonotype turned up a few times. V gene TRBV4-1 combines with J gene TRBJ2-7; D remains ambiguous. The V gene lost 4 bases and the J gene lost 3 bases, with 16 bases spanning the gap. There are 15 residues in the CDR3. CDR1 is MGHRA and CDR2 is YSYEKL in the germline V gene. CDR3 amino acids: CASSLAPTHDYEQYF. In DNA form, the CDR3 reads TGCGCCAGCAGCCTAGCACCGACCCACGACTACGAGCAGTACTTC.

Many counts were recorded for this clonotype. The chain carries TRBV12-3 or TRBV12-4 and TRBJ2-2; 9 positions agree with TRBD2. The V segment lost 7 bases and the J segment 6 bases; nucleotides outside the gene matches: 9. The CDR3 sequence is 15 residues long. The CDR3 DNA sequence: TGTGCCAGCACCGAAATAGCGGGAGATCCCGGGGAGCTGTTTTTT. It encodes CASTEIAGDPGELFF.

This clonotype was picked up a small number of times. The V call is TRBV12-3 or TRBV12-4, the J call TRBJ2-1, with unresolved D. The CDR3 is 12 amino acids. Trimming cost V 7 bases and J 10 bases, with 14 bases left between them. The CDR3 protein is CASTRGVREQFF. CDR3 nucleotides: TGTGCCAGCACTAGAGGTGTGCGGGAGCAGTTCTTC.

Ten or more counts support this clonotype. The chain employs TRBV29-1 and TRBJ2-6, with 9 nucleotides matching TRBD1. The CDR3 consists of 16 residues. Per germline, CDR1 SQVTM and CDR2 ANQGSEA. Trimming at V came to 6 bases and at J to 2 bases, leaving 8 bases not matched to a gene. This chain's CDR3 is CSVLTGGFTGANVLTF. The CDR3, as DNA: TGCAGCGTCCTGACAGGGGGGTTTACTGGGGCCAACGTCCTGACTTTC.

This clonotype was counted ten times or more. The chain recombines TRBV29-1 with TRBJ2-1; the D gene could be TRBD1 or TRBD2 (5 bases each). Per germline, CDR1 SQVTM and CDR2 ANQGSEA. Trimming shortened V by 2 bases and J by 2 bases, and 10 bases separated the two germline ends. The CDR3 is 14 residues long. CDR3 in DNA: TGCAGCGTTGAAAGGGACGTAGCCTACAATGAGCAGTTCTTC. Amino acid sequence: CSVERDVAYNEQFF.

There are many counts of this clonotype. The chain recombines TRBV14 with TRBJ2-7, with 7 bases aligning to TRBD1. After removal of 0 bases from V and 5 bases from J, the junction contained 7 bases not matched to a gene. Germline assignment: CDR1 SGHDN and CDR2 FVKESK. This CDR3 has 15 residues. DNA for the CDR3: TGTGCCAGCAGCCAAGATCTCAGTAGGGGGCACGAGCAGTACTTC. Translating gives CASSQDLSRGHEQYF.

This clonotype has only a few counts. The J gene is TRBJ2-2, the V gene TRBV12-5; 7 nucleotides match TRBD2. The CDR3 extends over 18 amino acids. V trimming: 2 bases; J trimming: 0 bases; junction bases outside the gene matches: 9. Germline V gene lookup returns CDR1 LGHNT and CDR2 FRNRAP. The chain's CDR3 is CASGLTLGGVTNTGELFF. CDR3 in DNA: TGTGCTAGTGGTTTGACCCTTGGGGGGGTAACGAACACCGGGGAGCTGTTTTTT.

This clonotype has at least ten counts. The CDR3 protein is CASKGLMGRIYEQYF. Written as DNA, the CDR3 is TGTGCCAGCAAGGGGCTTATGGGACGGATCTACGAGCAGTACTTC. The chain has TRBV2 and TRBJ2-7; the D call may be TRBD1 or TRBD2 (5 bases each). V dropped 7 bases and J dropped 3 bases, with 19 bases sitting between them. The CDR3 is 15 residues long. CDR1 SNHLY and CDR2 FYNNEI come from the germline V gene.

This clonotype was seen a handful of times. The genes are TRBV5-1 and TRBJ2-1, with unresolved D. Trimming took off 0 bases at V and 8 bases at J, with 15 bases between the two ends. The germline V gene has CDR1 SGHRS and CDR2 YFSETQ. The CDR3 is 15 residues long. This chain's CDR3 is CASSLGQASPHEQFF. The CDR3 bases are TGCGCCAGCAGCTTGGGTCAAGCCAGTCCTCATGAGCAGTTCTTC. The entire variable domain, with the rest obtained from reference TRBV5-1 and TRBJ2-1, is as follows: KAGVTQTPRYLIKTRGQQVTLSCSPISGHRSVSWYQQTPGQGLQFLFEYFSETQRNKGNFPGRFSGRQFSNSRSEMNVSTLELGDSALYLCASSLGQASPHEQFFGPGTRLTVL.

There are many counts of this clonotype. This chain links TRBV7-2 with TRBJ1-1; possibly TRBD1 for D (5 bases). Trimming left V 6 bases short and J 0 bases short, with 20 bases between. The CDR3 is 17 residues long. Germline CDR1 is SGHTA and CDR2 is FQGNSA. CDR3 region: CASSIVGRGPMNTEAFF. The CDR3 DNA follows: TGTGCCAGCAGTATAGTGGGGCGAGGACCTATGAACACTGAAGCTTTCTTT.

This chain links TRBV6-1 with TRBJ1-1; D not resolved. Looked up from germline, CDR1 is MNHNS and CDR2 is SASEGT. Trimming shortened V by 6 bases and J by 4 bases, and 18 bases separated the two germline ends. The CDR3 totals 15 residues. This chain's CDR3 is CASRTTTQRSTEAFF. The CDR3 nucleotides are TGTGCCAGCAGAACCACGACCCAGAGGTCCACTGAAGCTTTCTTT.

The CDR3 DNA is TGTGCCAGCAGCCCCGGACTAGCGGGAGTCGGGAATACGCAGTATTTT. Protein: CASSPGLAGVGNTQYF. The chain couples TRBV7-3 to TRBJ2-3; TRBD2 aligns across 13 bases. J was trimmed by 7 bases and V by 5 bases; bases with no gene match: 9. The CDR3 runs 16 residues. The germline gives CDR1 SGHTA, CDR2 FQGTGA. The variable domain in full, completed from reference TRBV7-3 and TRBJ2-3, reads GAGVSQTPSNKVTEKGKYVELRCDPISGHTALYWYRQSLGQGPEFLIYFQGTGAADDSGLPNDRFFAVRPEGSVSTLKIQRTERGDSAVYLCASSPGLAGVGNTQYFGPGTRLTVL.

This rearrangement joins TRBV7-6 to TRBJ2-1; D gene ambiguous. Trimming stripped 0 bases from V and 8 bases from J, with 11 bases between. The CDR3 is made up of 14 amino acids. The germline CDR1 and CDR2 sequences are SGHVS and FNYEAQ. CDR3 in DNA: TGTGCCAGCAGCTTAGCGGCGCCTTCGGATGAGCAGTTCTTC. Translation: CASSLAAPSDEQFF.

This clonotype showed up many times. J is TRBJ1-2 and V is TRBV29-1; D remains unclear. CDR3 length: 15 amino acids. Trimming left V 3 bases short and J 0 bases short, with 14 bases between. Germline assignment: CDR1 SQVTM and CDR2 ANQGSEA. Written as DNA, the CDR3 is TGCAGCGTTGAGTCGGATAGGTCTGCTAACTATGGCTACACCTTC. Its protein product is CSVESDRSANYGYTF.